The sequence of this T cell receptor (beta chain) was determined in a study of OX40 agonist ivuxolimab in advanced cancers. Study-wide context: The costimulatory receptor OX40 (CD134) was targeted by ivuxolimab, a fully human IgG2 agonistic monoclonal antibody. Intravenous ivuxolimab was administered to patients every 2 weeks at six dose levels: 0.01, 0.1, 0.3, 1.5, 3 and 10 mg/kg. Among the roughly 52 dose-escalation patients, around 19 had hepatocellular carcinoma, approximately 15 melanoma, 9 renal cell carcinoma and 9 head and neck cancer. The dose-escalation cohort was 82.7% male with a mean age of approximately 60 years, ranging from roughly 20 to 80. Prior anti-PD-1, anti-PD-L1 or anti-CTLA-4 therapy was permitted, and about two fifths of dose-escalation patients had received checkpoint inhibitors. Three dose-escalation patients achieved partial responses, one with hepatocellular carcinoma and two with cutaneous melanoma. Peripheral TCRbeta sequencing aimed to test whether ivuxolimab altered TCR sequence diversity and caused clonal T-cell expansion. The monotherapy dose-escalation portion (N = 52 patients) of the phase I ivuxolimab trial is reported in the paper. Broader findings and caveats from the paper: At doses from 0.1 to 3.0 mg/kg, clonal expansion was seen in both CD4+ and CD8+ blood T cells between baseline and week 6. In the 0.1-3.0 mg/kg groups, partial responders were among the patients with the lowest normalized peripheral clonal expansion, particularly in CD8+ T cells. Antigen specificity was not determined for the clonally expanded peripheral T cells. Low levels of normalized T-cell clonal expansion were also seen in some patients who did not respond. After ivuxolimab, CD8+ T cells had more expanded clones than CD4+ T cells on average.

Patients with a history of autoimmune disease or receiving systemic immunosuppression were excluded from the trial. Peripheral blood for TCR sequencing was collected from all dose cohorts at baseline, on cycle 4 day 1, and on cycle 7 day 1. The samples were taken from a phase I, first-in-human, multicenter, open-label dose-escalation trial of ivuxolimab. Adults with locally advanced or metastatic melanoma, renal cell carcinoma, hepatocellular carcinoma or head and neck squamous cell carcinoma were enrolled in the trial. Before TCR sequencing, CD4+ and CD8+ T cells were separately sorted from peripheral blood. Counted from cysteine to phenylalanine, this CDR3 has 13 amino acids. Just the 39-base CDR3 DNA is kept, in frame starting at base 1. Deletion took 1 base off V and 6 bases off J, with a span of 8 bases between the germline ends. The germline V gene supplies CDR1 SGHNT and CDR2 YENEEA. Genomic DNA was extracted from sorted cells for sequencing of the TCRbeta CDR3 region. The immunoSEQ Assay was used for sequencing of TCRbeta CDR3 regions. TCRdb obtained this table from immuneACCESS and retained in-frame rearrangements with V and J assigned. These tables miss some clones; where compared with another copy, unresolved V genes account for less than half of the shortfall, and the remainder is unexplained. The sample yields tens of thousands of clones; approximately 85% were counted once. Approximately 5% of the sample lies in the top ten.

Comment on this clone: What antigen it recognizes has not been identified. There are no base qualities to consult, and no much larger clone falls within one base.

This clonotype was sampled from an adult with an advanced solid tumor such as melanoma, head and neck, liver or kidney cancer. The chain joins TRBV11-3 to TRBJ2-3; the D gene cannot be resolved reliably. The sequenced sample was CD4+ or CD8+ T cells sorted from blood, obtained in a trial of the OX40 agonist ivuxolimab. The CDR3 has the sequence CASSLGAWDTQYF. The DNA sequence reads TGTGCCAGCAGCTTAGGGGCTTGGGATACGCAGTATTTT.